The 18 T cell receptor beta chains in this list originate from one sample, sequenced in a study of T cells after somatic rescue of genetic block. The data were produced by immunoSEQ multiplex PCR, yet TCRdb's version contains in-frame clones alone and is incomplete. The top ten clones hold about 1.5% of a sample with 110,000 or so clones, just over 90% of them seen once. Sequencing used peripheral blood mononuclear cells (PBMCs). The source of these receptors is a woman aged 18-29 years.

The chain couples TRBV7-7 to TRBJ2-2; 9 bases line up with TRBD2. The CDR3 has 17 amino acids. Losses at the gene ends were 5 bases for V and 3 bases for J; bases not matched to a gene: 10. Germline assignment: CDR1 SSHAT and CDR2 FNYEAQ (reference sequence). The CDR3 bases are TGTGCCAGCAGCCCCCGCGGGACTAGCCTGCACACCGGGGAGCTGTTTTTT. Translation: CASSPRGTSLHTGELFF.

The rearrangement joins TRBV7-7 to TRBJ1-1; D not resolved. Trimming took 2 bases from V and 3 from J, leaving 7 bases between them. Germline V CDR1 and CDR2: SSHAT, FNYEAQ (reference sequence). CDR3 size: 13 residues. CDR3 loop: CASSLHTDTEAFF. The CDR3 nucleotides are TGTGCCAGCAGCTTACACACGGACACTGAAGCTTTCTTT.

The chain is built from TRBV6-5 and TRBJ2-2, with D possibly matching TRBD1 (6 bases). The V gene lost 10 bases and the J gene lost 3 bases, with 12 bases spanning the gap. This CDR3 spans 13 amino acids. CDR1 and CDR2 from the germline V gene are MNHEY and SVGAGI. For the CDR3, the DNA is TGTGCCACCCGGACAGACTACACCGGGGAGCTGTTTTTT. It specifies CATRTDYTGELFF.

This sequence joins TRBV7-9 and TRBJ1-2; D may be TRBD1 (6 bases). V was clipped by 4 bases and J by 0 bases, with 15 bases between them. Germline assignment: CDR1 SEHNR and CDR2 FQNEAQ (reference sequence). The CDR3 contains 16 residues. CDR3 DNA: TGTGCCAGCAGCTGGGGGGGCGACAGGACTAACTATGGCTACACCTTC. It specifies CASSWGGDRTNYGYTF.

The chain links TRBV18 to TRBJ2-3; TRBD1 matches 9 bases. The germline CDR1 and CDR2 sequences are KGHSH and LQKENI. The CDR3 loop spans 15 amino acids. V lost 2 bases, J lost 3 bases, and 3 bases stayed unmatched. CDR3 in amino acids: CASSPGGQGTDTQYF. The DNA of the CDR3 is TGTGCCAGCTCACCAGGGGGACAGGGTACAGATACGCAGTATTTT.

This chain connects TRBV23-1 to TRBJ1-4; a possible D gene is TRBD1 (6 bases). TRBV23-1 belongs to the ORF category, with a function that is uncertain. Trimming removed 2 bases from V and 6 bases from J, with 16 bases in between. The CDR3 length is 16 residues. The CDR3 loop is CASSQRLGGRDEKLFF. Here the CDR3 DNA reads TGCGCCAGCAGTCAAAGGCTCGGGGGGCGTGATGAAAAACTGTTTTTT.

V gene TRBV9 combines with J gene TRBJ2-3, with D hard to call. Germline V CDR1 and CDR2: SGDLS, YYNGEE. V lost 3 bases and J lost 3, with 14 bases in between. The CDR3 loop spans 15 amino acids. CDR3 loop: CASSALGIRTDTQYF. CDR3 nucleotide sequence: TGTGCCAGCAGCGCACTGGGCATTAGAACAGATACGCAGTATTTT. Together with reference TRBV9 and TRBJ2-3, the CDR3 gives the full variable domain: DSGVTQTPKHLITATGQRVTLRCSPRSGDLSVYWYQQSLDQGLQFLIQYYNGEERAKGNILERFSAQQFPDLHSELNLSSLELGDSALYFCASSALGIRTDTQYFGPGTRLTVL.

CDR3 sequence (DNA): TGTGCCAGCAGCCCGCGGGCGAACACTGAAGCTTTCTTT. Protein sequence: CASSPRANTEAFF. The chain uses TRBV11-3 and TRBJ1-1, with D uncertain. This CDR3 spans 13 amino acids. Trimming left V 5 bases short and J 1 base short, with 8 bases between. Germline loops: CDR1 SGHNT, CDR2 YENEEA.

On this clone itself: The sample carries other DNA sequences with the same CDR3. The CDR3 DNA sequence: TGCGCCAGCAGCCAAGTGCAGGGGGGGAACACTGAAGCTTTCTTT. Its translation: CASSQVQGGNTEAFF. V usage is TRBV4-1 and J usage is TRBJ1-1, with 7 bases lining up with TRBD1. Germline values: CDR1 MGHRA, CDR2 YSYEKL. The CDR3 loop spans 15 amino acids. The trim removed 1 base at V and 1 base at J, leaving 3 bases unmatched.

The rearrangement joins TRBV9 to TRBJ2-6; D remains unclear. The CDR3 has 15 residues. Deletions cut 0 bases from V and 2 bases from J, with 6 bases between. Germline CDR1 and CDR2: SGDLS and YYNGEE. The CDR3 region is CASSVEVAGANVLTF. The DNA for the CDR3 is TGTGCCAGCAGCGTAGAGGTGGCTGGGGCCAACGTCCTGACTTTC.

The chain carries TRBV7-2 and TRBJ1-5; TRBD1 matches at 8 bases. Germline V gene lookup returns CDR1 SGHTA and CDR2 FQGNSA. The CDR3 runs 15 residues. The trim removed 1 base at V and 6 bases at J, leaving 5 bases unmatched. This CDR3 reads CASSLGQGMGQPQHF. The DNA for the CDR3 is TGTGCCAGCAGCTTAGGACAGGGGATGGGTCAGCCCCAGCATTTT.

The rearrangement joins TRBV28 to TRBJ2-6, with D uncertain. Germline lookup yields CDR1 MDHEN and CDR2 SYDVKM. The CDR3 has 13 residues. V gave up 6 bases and J gave up 0 bases, with 3 bases separating them. The CDR3 sequence: CASSRSGANVLTF. CDR3 coding DNA: TGTGCCAGCAGCCGCTCTGGGGCCAACGTCCTGACTTTC.

This chain connects TRBV6-5 to TRBJ1-2, with TRBD1 identical over 10 bases. V was pared by 2 bases and J by 7 bases, with 7 bases of the junction left unmatched. Germline CDR1 is MNHEY and CDR2 is SVGAGI. The CDR3 has 15 residues. Written as DNA, the CDR3 is TGTGCCAGCAGTTACGGACGGACAGGGGGGACTGGCTACACCTTC. Translated: CASSYGRTGGTGYTF.

The chain links TRBV28 to TRBJ2-7, with 10 bases identical to TRBD1. V gave up 5 bases and J gave up 3 bases; unmatched junction bases: 7. CDR3 length equals 15 residues. The germline V gene has CDR1 MDHEN and CDR2 SYDVKM. In nucleotides, the CDR3 is TGTGCCAGCAGTGGGGACAGGGGCCGAGACTACGAGCAGTACTTC. Its translation: CASSGDRGRDYEQYF.

This chain uses TRBV7-2 with TRBJ2-5; no definite D call. Between the trimmed V and J ends, which lost 0 bases and 5 bases, there was a span of 10 bases. Germline V CDR1 and CDR2: SGHTA, FQGNSA. The CDR3 contains 14 residues. For the CDR3, the DNA is TGTGCCAGCAGCTTAGCTTGGGGTCAGGAGACCCAGTACTTC. Residues: CASSLAWGQETQYF.

The rearrangement joins TRBV5-1 to TRBJ2-3; 12 nucleotides agree with TRBD2. The germline V gene encodes CDR1 SGHRS and CDR2 YFSETQ. V shed 5 bases, J shed 5 bases, and the junction held 6 bases outside the gene matches. The CDR3 totals 15 residues. DNA for the CDR3: TGCGCCAGCAGACCTAGCGGGGGGGCCAGAGATACGCAGTATTTT. It codes for CASRPSGGARDTQYF. Full variable domain (remainder filled in from reference TRBV5-1 and TRBJ2-3): KAGVTQTPRYLIKTRGQQVTLSCSPISGHRSVSWYQQTPGQGLQFLFEYFSETQRNKGNFPGRFSGRQFSNSRSEMNVSTLELGDSALYLCASRPSGGARDTQYFGPGTRLTVL.

This clone was observed once. The V and J genes are TRBV2 and TRBJ1-5; tentative D call: TRBD1 (5 bases). This CDR3 region has 14 residues. Germline V gene data show CDR1 as SNHLY and CDR2 as FYNNEI. Trimming cost V 8 bases and J 4 bases, with 15 bases left between them. This CDR3 reads CASGGREENQPQHF. CDR3 DNA: TGTGCCAGCGGGGGAAGGGAGGAGAATCAGCCCCAGCATTTT.

This chain connects TRBV7-9 to TRBJ1-4; tentative D call: TRBD1 (6 bases). From germline, CDR1 is SEHNR and CDR2 FQNEAQ (reference sequence). The CDR3 consists of 15 residues. V was pared by 3 bases and J by 6 bases, with 14 bases between. The CDR3 DNA follows: TGTGCCAGCAGCTTTCGAGAGACAGGTTATGAAAAACTGTTTTTT. Translating gives CASSFRETGYEKLFF.